This T cell receptor beta chain was identified during a study of cytomegalovirus exposure and HLA in healthy donors. This CDR3 has 16 amino acids. Germline V gene data show CDR1 as LNHNV and CDR2 as YYDKDF (reference sequence). Losses at the gene ends were 8 bases for V and 8 bases for J; bases not matched to a gene: 17. This clone was seen a single time. This PCR relied on a set of 60 Vbeta primers and 13 Jbeta primers. TCRdb keeps only in-frame clones here, not all; method: immunoSEQ multiplex PCR. The sample consists of roughly 110,000 clones, about three quarters of them appearing once. This sequence originates from a middle-aged woman in good health and CMV-seropositive. The chain recombines TRBV15 with TRBJ2-1, with TRBD2 matching over 8 bases. The specimen sequenced was PBMCs. In DNA form, the CDR3 reads TGTGCCACCTCCGGGACTAGGTTGATCCTGATTGATGAGCAGTTCTTC. The encoded protein is CATSGTRLILIDEQFF.